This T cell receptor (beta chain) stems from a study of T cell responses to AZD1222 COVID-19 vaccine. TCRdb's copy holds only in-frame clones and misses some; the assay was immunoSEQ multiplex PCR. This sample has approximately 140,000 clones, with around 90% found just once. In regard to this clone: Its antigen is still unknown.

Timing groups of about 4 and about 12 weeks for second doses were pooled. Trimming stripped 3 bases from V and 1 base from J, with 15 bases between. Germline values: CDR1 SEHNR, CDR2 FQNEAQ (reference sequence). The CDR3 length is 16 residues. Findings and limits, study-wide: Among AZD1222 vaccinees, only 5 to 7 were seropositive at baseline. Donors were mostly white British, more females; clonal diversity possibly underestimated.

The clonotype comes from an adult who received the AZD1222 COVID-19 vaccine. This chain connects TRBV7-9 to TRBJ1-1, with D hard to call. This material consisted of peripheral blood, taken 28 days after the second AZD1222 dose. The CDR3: CASSFPIRTSNTEAFF. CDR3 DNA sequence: TGTGCCAGCAGCTTTCCGATACGCACATCGAACACTGAAGCTTTCTTT. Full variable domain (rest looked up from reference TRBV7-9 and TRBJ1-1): DTGVSQNPRHKITKRGQNVTFRCDPISEHNRLYWYRQTLGQGPEFLTYFQNEAQLEKSRLLSDRFSAERPKGSFSTLEIQRTEQGDSAMYLCASSFPIRTSNTEAFFGQGTRLTVV.